The clone carrying this T cell receptor (beta chain) has at least ten counts. Its specificity is not known. Individual cDNA molecules received unique molecular identifiers in the library. Authors' processing steps: Ranging from roughly 23,224 to 700,000, TCR counts per sample had a median value of around 91,000. TCRdb re-analysed the 5' RACE reads in MiXCR, keeping a single row per CDR3 protein. TCRdb assigned the V and J calls; the authors' analysis was not used. The sample includes some 150,000 distinct CDR3 sequences, around 4% of them seen just once. The germline V gene encodes CDR1 SGHVS and CDR2 FQNEAQ. The V segment lost 6 bases and the J segment 4 bases; nucleotides outside the gene matches: 8. CDR3 length equals 14 residues. The data are from a study of human T cells and chemical hapten exposure. Overall study: Per-sample variation in TCR yield stemmed mainly from small pooled library volume differences. Notes on the study in general: Sensitizing with DPC caused no change in TCRs above 1 in 1000 frequency.

Unfractionated whole blood yielded the extracted total RNA. The receptor comes from a female donor in good health. V usage is TRBV7-8 and J usage is TRBJ2-5, with TRBD2 matching over 7 bases. This chain's CDR3 is CASRPLAARETQYF. For the CDR3, the DNA is TGTGCCAGCAGACCCCTAGCGGCCCGAGAGACCCAGTACTTC.